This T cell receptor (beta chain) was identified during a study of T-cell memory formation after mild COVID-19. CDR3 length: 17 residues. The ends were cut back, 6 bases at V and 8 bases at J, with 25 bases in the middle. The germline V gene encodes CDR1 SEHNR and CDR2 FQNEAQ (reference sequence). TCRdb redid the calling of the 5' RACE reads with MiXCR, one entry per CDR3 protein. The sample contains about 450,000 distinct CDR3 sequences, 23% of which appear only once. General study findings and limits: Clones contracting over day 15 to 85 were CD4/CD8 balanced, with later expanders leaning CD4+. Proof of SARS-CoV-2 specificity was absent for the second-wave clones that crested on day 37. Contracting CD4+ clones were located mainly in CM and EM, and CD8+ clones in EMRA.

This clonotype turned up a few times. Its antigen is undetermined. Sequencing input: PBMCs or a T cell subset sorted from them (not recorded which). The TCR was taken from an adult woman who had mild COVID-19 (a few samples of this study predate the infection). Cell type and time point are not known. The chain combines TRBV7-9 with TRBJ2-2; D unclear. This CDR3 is CASRPRADSVLGGELFF. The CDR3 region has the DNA TGTGCCAGCAGACCCCGAGCTGACTCCGTCTTGGGAGGGGAGCTGTTTTTT.